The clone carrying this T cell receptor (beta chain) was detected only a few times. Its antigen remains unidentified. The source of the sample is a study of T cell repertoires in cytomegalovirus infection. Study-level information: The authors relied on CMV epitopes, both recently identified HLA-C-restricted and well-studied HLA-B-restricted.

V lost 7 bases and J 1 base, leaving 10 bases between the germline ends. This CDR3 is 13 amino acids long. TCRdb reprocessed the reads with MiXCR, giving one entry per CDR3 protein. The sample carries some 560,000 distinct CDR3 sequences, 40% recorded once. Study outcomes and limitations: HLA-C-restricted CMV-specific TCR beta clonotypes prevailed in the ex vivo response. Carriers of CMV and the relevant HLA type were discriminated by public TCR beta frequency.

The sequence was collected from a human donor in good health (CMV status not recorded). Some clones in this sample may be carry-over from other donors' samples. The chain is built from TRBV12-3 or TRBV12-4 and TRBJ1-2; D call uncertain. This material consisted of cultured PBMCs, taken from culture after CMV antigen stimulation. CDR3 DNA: TGTGCCAGCACAAGGCAGCATAACTATGGCTACACCTTC. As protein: CASTRQHNYGYTF.